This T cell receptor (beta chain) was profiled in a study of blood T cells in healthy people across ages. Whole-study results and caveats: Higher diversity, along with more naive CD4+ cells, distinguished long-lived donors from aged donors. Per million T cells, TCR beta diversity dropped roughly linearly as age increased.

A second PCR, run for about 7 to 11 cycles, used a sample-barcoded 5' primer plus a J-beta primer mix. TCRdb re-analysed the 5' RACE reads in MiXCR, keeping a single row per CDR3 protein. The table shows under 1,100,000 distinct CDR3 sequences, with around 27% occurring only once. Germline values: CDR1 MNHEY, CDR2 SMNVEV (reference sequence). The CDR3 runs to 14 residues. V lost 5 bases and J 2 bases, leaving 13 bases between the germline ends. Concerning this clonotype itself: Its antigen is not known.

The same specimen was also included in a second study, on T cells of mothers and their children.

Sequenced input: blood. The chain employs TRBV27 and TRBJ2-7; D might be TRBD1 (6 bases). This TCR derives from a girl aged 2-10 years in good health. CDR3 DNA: TGTGCCAGCAGTCCCAGACAGGTCCCCTACGAGCAGTACTTC. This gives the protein CASSPRQVPYEQYF.